The entry below gives a single T cell receptor beta chain sequence along with its context. The germline gives CDR1 WSHSY, CDR2 SAAADI. This CDR3 contains 18 residues. J gave up 0 bases and V 1 base, and 10 bases lay outside the gene matches. The data originate from a study of shared clonotypes between healthy human individuals. Produced via immunoSEQ multiplex PCR; TCRdb's table is partial and in-frame only. The sample includes around 2.1 million clones, approximately 95% seen only once; the top ten take around 0.13%. Partitioning of CD4+ cells yielded a CD45RA+ naive subset and a CD45RA-negative memory subset.

V gene TRBV10-2 combines with J gene TRBJ2-7; 9 bases align to TRBD2. What was sequenced was naive CD4+ T cells sorted from blood. Subset indicated: CD45RA+ positively selected. The receptor was isolated from a man in his late teens or twenties in good health. As DNA, the CDR3 is TGCGCCAGCAGTGAGTTCCCCCCATGGCGGGAGGGCTCCTACGAGCAGTACTTC. It is translated as CASSEFPPWREGSYEQYF.